This T cell receptor (beta chain) was recovered during a study of vaccination effects on CD4 cells after COVID-19. To note about this clone: Antigen unknown.

V trimming: 4 bases; J trimming: 0 bases; junction bases outside the gene matches: 4. Germline loops: CDR1 KGHSH, CDR2 LQKENI. The CDR3 loop spans 16 amino acids. TCRdb's copy holds only in-frame clones and misses some; the assay was immunoSEQ multiplex PCR. The sample includes some 52,000 clones, approximately 75% of them seen just once. Antigen-specific CD4+ T cells were expanded with viral peptide pools in the ViraFEST assay before sequencing. Subsequent to a culture period of 10 to 11 days, CD4+ T cells were isolated. Nucleocapsid antibodies stayed negative before and after vaccination, showing no earlier SARS-CoV-2 infection.

This TCR was recovered from a human donor who received a COVID-19 vaccine. The starting material was CD4+ T cells from PBMCs cultured with HCoV-OC43 spike peptides, obtained before COVID-19 vaccination. This sample's subset: HCoV-OC43 spike overlapping peptide pool stimulation. This chain joins TRBV18 and TRBJ1-3, with 9 bases identical to TRBD1. The CDR3 nucleotides are TGTGCCAGCTCACGCGGACAGGGGAGCTCTGGAAACACCATATATTTT. Translated, it gives CASSRGQGSSGNTIYF.